These 6 T cell receptor beta chains came from one sample sequenced in a study of blood T cell repertoires in COVID-19. Some clones are missing from TCRdb's copy, which holds only in-frame ones; the method was immunoSEQ multiplex PCR. Of about 260,000 clones in the sample, over 75% were seen once. The specimen was peripheral blood. All receptors derive from a human donor in a cohort sampled during active COVID-19.

This rearrangement joins TRBV11-3 to TRBJ2-1; perhaps TRBD1 as D (5 bases). Deletions cut 3 bases from V and 2 bases from J, with 14 bases between. The CDR3 spans 16 residues. The germline CDR1 and CDR2 sequences are SGHNT and YENEEA. The CDR3 coding sequence is TGTGCCAGCAGCTTTTCTTCAGGGTCCACCTACAATGAGCAGTTCTTC. This gives the protein CASSFSSGSTYNEQFF.

Turning to this clone: It is unclear where the CDR3 begins or ends on the DNA, so no DNA is shown, and the CDR3 is as TCRdb lists it. This rearrangement joins TRBV28 to TRBJ1-2; the table gives TRBD1 as D, unverified against the DNA. The CDR3 extends over 15 residues, inclusive of both ends. Germline lookup yields CDR1 MDHEN and CDR2 SYDVKM. CDR3 sequence: CASSSSGDRNYGYTF.

The V call is TRBV5-1, the J call TRBJ2-3; maybe TRBD1 (5 bases). Trimming shortened V by 0 bases and J by 5 bases, and 13 bases separated the two germline ends. CDR3 length: 15 amino acids. Per germline, CDR1 SGHRS and CDR2 YFSETQ. The CDR3 DNA is TGCGCCAGCAGCTTGGCCCCGACTGACAGAGATACGCAGTATTTT. Encoded protein: CASSLAPTDRDTQYF.

The chain is built from TRBV10-1 and TRBJ1-2, with TRBD1 matching over 9 bases. J was trimmed by 8 bases and V by 6 bases; bases with no gene match: 7. The CDR3 contains 13 residues. CDR1 WNHNN and CDR2 SYGVQD come from the germline V gene (reference sequence). The CDR3 DNA reads TGCGCCAGCAGCCGGGACAGGGTGGGCGGCTACACCTTC. Translating it yields CASSRDRVGGYTF.

This chain links TRBV21-1 with TRBJ1-3. TRBV21-1 is tagged as a pseudogene. The CDR3 has 15 amino acids. CDR3 protein: CASSKRGERANTIYF. CDR3 sequence (DNA): TGTGCCAGCAGCAAACGGGGGGAGAGGGCAAACACCATATATTTT.

The V gene is TRBV6-4, the J gene TRBJ1-1, with 7 bases lining up with TRBD1. V dropped 0 bases and J dropped 10; count of bases not matched to a gene: 11. CDR1 and CDR2 (germline): MRHNA, SNTAGT. The CDR3 covers 15 residues. For the CDR3, the DNA is TGTGCCAGCAGTGACTCTGGCCCGACAGGGAGGATAGCTTTCTTT. Residues: CASSDSGPTGRIAFF.